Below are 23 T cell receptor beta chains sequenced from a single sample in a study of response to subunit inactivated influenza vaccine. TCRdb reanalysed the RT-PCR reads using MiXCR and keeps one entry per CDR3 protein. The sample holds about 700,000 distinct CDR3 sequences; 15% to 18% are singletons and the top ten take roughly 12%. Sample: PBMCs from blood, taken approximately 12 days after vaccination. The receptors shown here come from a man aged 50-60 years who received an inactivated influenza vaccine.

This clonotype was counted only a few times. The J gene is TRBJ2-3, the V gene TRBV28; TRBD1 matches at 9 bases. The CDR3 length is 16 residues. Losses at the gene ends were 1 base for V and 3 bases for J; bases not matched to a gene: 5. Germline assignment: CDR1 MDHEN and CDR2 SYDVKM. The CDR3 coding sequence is TGTGCCAGCAGTTTATTCATCGGGACAGGGACAGATACGCAGTATTTT. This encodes CASSLFIGTGTDTQYF.

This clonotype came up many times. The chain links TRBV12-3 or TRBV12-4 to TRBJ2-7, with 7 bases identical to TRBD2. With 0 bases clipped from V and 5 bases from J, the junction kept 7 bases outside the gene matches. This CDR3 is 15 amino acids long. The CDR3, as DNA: TGTGCCAGCAGTTTAGCGGGAGGGCAGAGCGACGAGCAGTACTTC. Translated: CASSLAGGQSDEQYF.

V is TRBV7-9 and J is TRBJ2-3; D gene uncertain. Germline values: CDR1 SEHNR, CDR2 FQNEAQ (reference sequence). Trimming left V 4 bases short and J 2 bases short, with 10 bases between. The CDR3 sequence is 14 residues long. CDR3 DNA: TGTGCCAGCAGCTCACTCTTACTCACAGATACGCAGTATTTT. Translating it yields CASSSLLLTDTQYF.

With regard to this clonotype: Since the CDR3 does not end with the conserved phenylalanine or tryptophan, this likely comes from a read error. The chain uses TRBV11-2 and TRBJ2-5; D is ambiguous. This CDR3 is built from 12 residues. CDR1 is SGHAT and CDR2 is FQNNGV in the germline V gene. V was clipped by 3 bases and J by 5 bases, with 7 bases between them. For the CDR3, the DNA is TGTGCCAGCAGCTTGCTATGGGAGACCCAGTACTCC. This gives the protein CASSLLWETQYS.

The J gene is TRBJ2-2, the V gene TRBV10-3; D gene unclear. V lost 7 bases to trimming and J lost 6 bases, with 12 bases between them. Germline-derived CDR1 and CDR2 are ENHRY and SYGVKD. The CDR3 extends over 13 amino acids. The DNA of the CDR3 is TGTGCCATCAAGATGGATCAGGCCGGGGAGCTGTTTTTT. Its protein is CAIKMDQAGELFF.

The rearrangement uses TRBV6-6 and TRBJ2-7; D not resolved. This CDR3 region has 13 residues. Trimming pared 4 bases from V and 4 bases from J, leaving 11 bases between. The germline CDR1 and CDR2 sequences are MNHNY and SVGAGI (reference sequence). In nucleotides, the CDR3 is TGTGCCAGCAGTTCCAGCCGGTTATACGAGCAGTACTTC. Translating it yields CASSSSRLYEQYF.

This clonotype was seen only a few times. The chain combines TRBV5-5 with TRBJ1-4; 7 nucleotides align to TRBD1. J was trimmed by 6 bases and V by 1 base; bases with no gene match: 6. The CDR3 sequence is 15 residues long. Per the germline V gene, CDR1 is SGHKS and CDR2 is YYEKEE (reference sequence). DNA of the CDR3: TGTGCCAGCAGCTTGAGGGGACAGAAGTATGAAAAACTGTTTTTT. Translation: CASSLRGQKYEKLFF.

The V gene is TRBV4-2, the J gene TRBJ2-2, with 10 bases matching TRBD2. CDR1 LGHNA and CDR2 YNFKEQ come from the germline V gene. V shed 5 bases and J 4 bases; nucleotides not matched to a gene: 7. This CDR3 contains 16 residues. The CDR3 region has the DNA TGTGCCAGCAGCACTAGCGGGGCTCGAGGCACCGGGGAGCTGTTTTTT. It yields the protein CASSTSGARGTGELFF.

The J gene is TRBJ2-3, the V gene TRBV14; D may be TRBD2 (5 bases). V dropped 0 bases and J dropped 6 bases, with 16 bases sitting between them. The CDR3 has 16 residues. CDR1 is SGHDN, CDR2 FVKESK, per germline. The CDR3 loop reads CASSQERTSLVDTQYF. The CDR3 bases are TGTGCCAGCAGCCAAGAGCGGACTTCTTTGGTGGATACGCAGTATTTT. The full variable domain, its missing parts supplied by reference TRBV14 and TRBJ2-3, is EAGVTQFPSHSVIEKGQTVTLRCDPISGHDNLYWYRRVMGKEIKFLLHFVKESKQDESGMPNNRFLAERTGGTYSTLKVQPAELEDSGVYFCASSQERTSLVDTQYFGPGTRLTVL.

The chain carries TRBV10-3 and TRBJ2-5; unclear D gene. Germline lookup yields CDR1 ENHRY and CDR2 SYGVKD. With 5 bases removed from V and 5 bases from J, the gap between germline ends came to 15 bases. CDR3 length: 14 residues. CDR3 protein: CAISMGPIMETQYF. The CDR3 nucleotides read TGTGCCATCAGTATGGGCCCCATTATGGAGACCCAGTACTTC.

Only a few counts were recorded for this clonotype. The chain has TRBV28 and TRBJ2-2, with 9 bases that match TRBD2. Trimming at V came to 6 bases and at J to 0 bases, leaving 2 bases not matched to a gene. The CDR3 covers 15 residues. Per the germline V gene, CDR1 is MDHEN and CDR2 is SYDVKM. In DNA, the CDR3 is TGTGCCAGCAGGCTAGCGGGACCGAACACCGGGGAGCTGTTTTTT. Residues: CASRLAGPNTGELFF.

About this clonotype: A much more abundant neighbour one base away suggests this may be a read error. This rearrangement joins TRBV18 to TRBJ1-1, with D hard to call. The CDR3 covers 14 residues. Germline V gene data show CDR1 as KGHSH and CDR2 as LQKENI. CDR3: CACSPQGRNTEAFF. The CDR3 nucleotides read TGTGCCTGCTCACCGCAAGGGCGGAACACTGAAGCTTTCTTT.

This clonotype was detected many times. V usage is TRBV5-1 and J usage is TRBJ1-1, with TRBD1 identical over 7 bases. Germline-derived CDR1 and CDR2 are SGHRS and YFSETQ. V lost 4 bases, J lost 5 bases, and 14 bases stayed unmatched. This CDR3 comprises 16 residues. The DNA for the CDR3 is TGCGCCAGCAGCCCACCCAGACAGGGCGTTCAGACTGAAGCTTTCTTT. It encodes CASSPPRQGVQTEAFF.

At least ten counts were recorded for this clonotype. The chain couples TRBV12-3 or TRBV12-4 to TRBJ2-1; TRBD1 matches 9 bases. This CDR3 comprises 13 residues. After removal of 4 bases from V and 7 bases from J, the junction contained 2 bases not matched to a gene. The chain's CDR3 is CASSSTGGNEQFF. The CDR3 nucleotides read TGTGCCAGCAGTTCGACAGGGGGGAATGAGCAGTTCTTC.

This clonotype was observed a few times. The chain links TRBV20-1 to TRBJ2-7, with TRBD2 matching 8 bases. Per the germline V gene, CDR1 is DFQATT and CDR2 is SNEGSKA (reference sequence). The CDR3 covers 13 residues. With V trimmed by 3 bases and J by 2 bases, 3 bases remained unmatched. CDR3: CSASWRGAYEQYF. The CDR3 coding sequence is TGCAGTGCTAGCTGGCGGGGGGCCTACGAGCAGTACTTC.

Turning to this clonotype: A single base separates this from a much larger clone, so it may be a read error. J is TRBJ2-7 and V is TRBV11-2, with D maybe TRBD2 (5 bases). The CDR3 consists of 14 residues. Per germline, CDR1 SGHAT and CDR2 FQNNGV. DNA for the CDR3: TGTGCCCGCAGCTTGTCGGGAAAATCCTACGAGCAGTACTTC. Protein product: CARSLSGKSYEQYF.

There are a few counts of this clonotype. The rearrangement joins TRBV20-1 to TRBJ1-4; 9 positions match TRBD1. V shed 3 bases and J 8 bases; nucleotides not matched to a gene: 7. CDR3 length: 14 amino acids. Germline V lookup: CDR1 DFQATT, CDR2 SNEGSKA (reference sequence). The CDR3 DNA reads TGCAGTGCTAGTCAGACAGGGGGAAGGGAAAAACTGTTTTTT. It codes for CSASQTGGREKLFF.

CDR3 protein: CARKLTRGQPSRLGNTIYF. The DNA for the CDR3 is TGTGCCCGCAAACTGACTCGGGGCCAACCTTCACGCCTTGGAAACACCATATATTTT. J is TRBJ1-3 and V is TRBV12-3 or TRBV12-4; D might be TRBD1 (5 bases). There are 19 residues in the CDR3. Trimming cost V 11 bases and J 3 bases, with 32 bases left between them.

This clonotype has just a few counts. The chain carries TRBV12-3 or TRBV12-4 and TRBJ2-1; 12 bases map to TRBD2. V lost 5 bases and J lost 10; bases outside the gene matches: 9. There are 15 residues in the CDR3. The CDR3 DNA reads TGTGCCAGCAGTCCAGGACTAGCGGGGACGTGGGAGCAGTTCTTC. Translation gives CASSPGLAGTWEQFF.

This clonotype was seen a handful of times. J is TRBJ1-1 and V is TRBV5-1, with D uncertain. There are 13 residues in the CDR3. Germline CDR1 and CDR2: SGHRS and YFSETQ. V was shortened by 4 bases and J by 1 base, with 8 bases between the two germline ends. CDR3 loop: CASSVQENTEAFF. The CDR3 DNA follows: TGCGCCAGCAGCGTGCAAGAGAACACTGAAGCTTTCTTT. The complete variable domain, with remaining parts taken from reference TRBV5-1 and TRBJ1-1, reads KAGVTQTPRYLIKTRGQQVTLSCSPISGHRSVSWYQQTPGQGLQFLFEYFSETQRNKGNFPGRFSGRQFSNSRSEMNVSTLELGDSALYLCASSVQENTEAFFGQGTRLTVV.

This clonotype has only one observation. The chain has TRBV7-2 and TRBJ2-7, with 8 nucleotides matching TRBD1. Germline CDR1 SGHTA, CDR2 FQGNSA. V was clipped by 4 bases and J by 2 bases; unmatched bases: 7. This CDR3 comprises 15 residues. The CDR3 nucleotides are TGTGCCAGCAGCTCTCCGGGACAGGTGCCCTACGAGCAGTACTTC. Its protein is CASSSPGQVPYEQYF.

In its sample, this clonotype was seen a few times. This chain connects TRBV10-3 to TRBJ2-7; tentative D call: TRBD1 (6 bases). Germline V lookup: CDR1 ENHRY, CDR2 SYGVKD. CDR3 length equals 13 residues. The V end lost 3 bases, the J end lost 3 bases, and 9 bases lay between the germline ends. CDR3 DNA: TGTGCCATCAGTGACAGAGGGGGCTACGAGCAGTACTTC. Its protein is CAISDRGGYEQYF.

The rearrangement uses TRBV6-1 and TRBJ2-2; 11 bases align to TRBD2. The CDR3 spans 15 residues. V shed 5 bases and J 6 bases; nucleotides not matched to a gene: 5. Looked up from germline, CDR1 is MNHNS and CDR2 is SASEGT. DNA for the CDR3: TGTGCCAGCAGTCAAGTAGCGGGAGGGGCCGGGGAGCTGTTTTTT. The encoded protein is CASSQVAGGAGELFF.